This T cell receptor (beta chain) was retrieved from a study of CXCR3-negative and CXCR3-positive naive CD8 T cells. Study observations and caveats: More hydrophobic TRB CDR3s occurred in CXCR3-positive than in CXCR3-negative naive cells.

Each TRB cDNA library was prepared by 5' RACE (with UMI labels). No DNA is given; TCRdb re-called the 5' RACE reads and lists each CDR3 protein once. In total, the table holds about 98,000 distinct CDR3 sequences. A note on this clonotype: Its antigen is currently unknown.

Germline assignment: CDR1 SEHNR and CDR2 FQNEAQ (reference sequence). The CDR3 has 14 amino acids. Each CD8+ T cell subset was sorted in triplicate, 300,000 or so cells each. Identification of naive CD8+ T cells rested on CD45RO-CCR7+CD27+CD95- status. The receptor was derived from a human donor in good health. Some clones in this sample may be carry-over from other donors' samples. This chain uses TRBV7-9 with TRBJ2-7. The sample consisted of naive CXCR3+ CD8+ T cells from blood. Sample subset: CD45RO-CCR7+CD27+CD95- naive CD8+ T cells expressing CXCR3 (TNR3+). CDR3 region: CASSLANSPYEQYF.